Here is one TCR beta chain with its context. Its specificity is not known. This sample was taken from a study of Ad26.COV2.S vaccination and SARS-CoV-2 variants. V lost 4 bases, J lost 4 bases, and 8 bases lay in between. Germline V gives CDR1 WSHSY, CDR2 SAAADI. There are 13 residues in the CDR3. Sequenced by immunoSEQ multiplex PCR; TCRdb stores in-frame clones only, minus some. The repertoire includes roughly 180,000 clones, roughly 89% of them detected once, and around 6.3% sits in the top ten. Study-level points and caveats: The TCR breadth and depth analyses may have produced an underestimate of total T cell responses. People who got the vaccine had more spike-specific TCR breadth than people who got placebo. Breadth, reportedly substantial, characterized the spike-specific CD8+ and CD4+ T cell responses after vaccination.

Sequences were derived from peripheral blood, sampled after recovery from COVID-19. The source of this sequence is a human donor who had recovered from COVID-19. J is TRBJ1-5 and V is TRBV10-2; D not resolved. For the CDR3, the DNA is TGCGCCAGCAGTGGGACGGAGAATCAGCCCCAGCATTTT. Translated: CASSGTENQPQHF.